The rows below give T cell receptor beta chains drawn from one sample of a study of OX40 agonist ivuxolimab in advanced cancers. TCRdb keeps only in-frame clones here, not all; method: immunoSEQ multiplex PCR. The sample has more than 25,000 clones, approximately 85% seen once; the top ten hold 25%. Sequences were derived from CD4+ or CD8+ T cells sorted from blood, sampled in a trial of the OX40 agonist ivuxolimab. The receptors shown here come from an adult with an advanced solid tumor such as melanoma, head and neck, liver or kidney cancer. The CDR3 runs from the conserved cysteine through the conserved F or W. The order of the fields is V gene, CDR3 length, CDR3 protein.

V gene: TRBV18
CDR3 length: 16
CDR3 protein: CASSPPKGSSSYEQYF

V gene: TRBV5-3
CDR3 length: 14
CDR3 protein: CARSPGTENQPQHF

V gene: TRBV28
CDR3 length: 16
CDR3 protein: CASSFPGLAGTYEQYF

V gene: TRBV19
CDR3 length: 13
CDR3 protein: CASSIFDYNEQFF

V gene: TRBV10-2
CDR3 length: 15
CDR3 protein: CASRPRTRGRETQYF

V gene: TRBV6-5
CDR3 length: 12
CDR3 protein: CASSSITKTQYF

V gene: TRBV27
CDR3 length: 16
CDR3 protein: CASSLIQGPDTDTQYF

V gene: TRBV5-6
CDR3 length: 12
CDR3 protein: CASSFMDGLYTF

V gene: TRBV7-9
CDR3 length: 13
CDR3 protein: CASSRPPDGEQYF

V gene: TRBV6-1
CDR3 length: 13
CDR3 protein: CASTGRASYEQYF

V gene: TRBV4-1
CDR3 length: 20
CDR3 protein: CASSYLGLAGGPTGTDTQYF

V gene: TRBV7-9
CDR3 length: 16
CDR3 protein: CASSSHSGRYSYEQYF

V gene: TRBV4-2
CDR3 length: 14
CDR3 protein: CASSQGRGPYEQYF

V gene: TRBV7-9
CDR3 length: 15
CDR3 protein: CASSSVDRESETQYF

V gene: TRBV4-1
CDR3 length: 17
CDR3 protein: CASSQQTSNVAKNIQYF

V gene: TRBV28
CDR3 length: 14
CDR3 protein: CASSLPRLSYEQYF

V gene: TRBV11-3
CDR3 length: 17
CDR3 protein: CASSLDLGGAGNTEAFF

V gene: TRBV4-1
CDR3 length: 16
CDR3 protein: CASSRDWTSPHNEQFF

V gene: TRBV7-8
CDR3 length: 17
CDR3 protein: CASSPRGGGQGFQPQHF

V gene: TRBV28
CDR3 length: 13
CDR3 protein: CASRLGQNTEAFF

V gene: TRBV29-1
CDR3 length: 13
CDR3 protein: CSVVGQGVYEQYF

V gene: TRBV30
CDR3 length: 16
CDR3 protein: CAWSVGIPTANYGYTF

V gene: TRBV6-1
CDR3 length: 15
CDR3 protein: CASSGAGGPTDTQYF

V gene: TRBV21-1
CDR3 length: 14
CDR3 protein: CASSQADSDNEQFF

V gene: TRBV13
CDR3 length: 12
CDR3 protein: CASSLGSYEQYF

V gene: TRBV11-2
CDR3 length: 16
CDR3 protein: CASSLVDRQGTDTQYF

V gene: TRBV5-8
CDR3 length: 20
CDR3 protein: CASSFMRGVPHSSSYNEQFF

V gene: TRBV19
CDR3 length: 14
CDR3 protein: CASSIRDPTGELFF

V gene: TRBV10-1
CDR3 length: 16
CDR3 protein: CASSESLADSSYEQYF

V gene: TRBV7-6
CDR3 length: 17
CDR3 protein: CASSSSRQRANTGELFF

V gene: TRBV28
CDR3 length: 15
CDR3 protein: CASSASGSAYNEQFF

V gene: TRBV7-8
CDR3 length: 15
CDR3 protein: CASSLEGGGYSPLHF

V gene: TRBV27
CDR3 length: 12
CDR3 protein: CVTSGGRETQYF

V gene: TRBV27
CDR3 length: 15
CDR3 protein: CASSLVRGSNTEAFF

V gene: TRBV5-1
CDR3 length: 14
CDR3 protein: CASSLAGGYTEAFF

V gene: TRBV19
CDR3 length: 14
CDR3 protein: CASSGDRVTGELFF

V gene: TRBV29-1
CDR3 length: 16
CDR3 protein: CSVEAPSGRSRDTQYF

V gene: TRBV7-9
CDR3 length: 17
CDR3 protein: CASSLGGWWPLYNEQFF

V gene: TRBV9
CDR3 length: 15
CDR3 protein: CASSAGGPSYNEQFF

V gene: TRBV6-5
CDR3 length: 12
CDR3 protein: CASSLTGLEQYF

V gene: TRBV27
CDR3 length: 15
CDR3 protein: CASSLRRDRGETQYF

V gene: TRBV7-9
CDR3 length: 18
CDR3 protein: CASSPNTATWRGQETQYF

V gene: TRBV4-1
CDR3 length: 15
CDR3 protein: CASSQDGGDPYEQYF

V gene: TRBV29-1
CDR3 length: 17
CDR3 protein: CSAVGTGGAGVHRELFF

V gene: TRBV7-9
CDR3 length: 16
CDR3 protein: CASSNLGGSSYNEQFF

V gene: TRBV28
CDR3 length: 15
CDR3 protein: CASTLGMAVYNEQFF

V gene: TRBV13
CDR3 length: 16
CDR3 protein: CASSDTQGSSYNEQFF

V gene: TRBV5-4
CDR3 length: 14
CDR3 protein: CASSFGKYTDTQYF

V gene: TRBV11-3
CDR3 length: 16
CDR3 protein: CASSPWTSGTSYEQYF

V gene: TRBV27
CDR3 length: 13
CDR3 protein: CASGESSYNEQFF

V gene: TRBV13
CDR3 length: 16
CDR3 protein: CASSLQGADLGDTQYF

V gene: TRBV9
CDR3 length: 13
CDR3 protein: CASSVGGATEAFF

V gene: TRBV7-9
CDR3 length: 13
CDR3 protein: CASSEGGNYEQYF

V gene: TRBV7-3
CDR3 length: 15
CDR3 protein: CASSLIAGGNNEQFF

V gene: TRBV11-3
CDR3 length: 15
CDR3 protein: CASSSYGYGAETQYF